This T cell receptor beta chain comes out of a study of cytomegalovirus exposure and HLA in healthy donors. The overall study: Genotyping showed roughly 86% of hundreds of donors falling in the Caucasian-associated ancestry cluster.

Study-level findings and limits: A previous analysis found most TCR beta V segments productive roughly 87% or roughly 30% of the time. The authors later found TCR association rates varying by HLA locus, with DRB1 most and HLA-C fewest. Donors belonging to an Asian-associated ancestry cluster reportedly showed fewer N-insertions in productive TCRs than the roughly 670-donor mean, according to what a later analysis found.

Primers for the PCR totalled 60 Vbeta and 13 Jbeta. The repertoire was sequenced with immunoSEQ multiplex PCR; TCRdb's copy has only in-frame clones and lacks some. The sample yields some 170,000 clones, roughly 8.7% seen once. This CDR3 spans 13 amino acids. J was trimmed by 8 bases and V by 7 bases; bases with no gene match: 10. Germline CDR1 reads MNHNS; CDR2 reads SASEGT. This clone was observed a handful of times. Its antigen remains unknown. Sequenced input: PBMCs. V usage is TRBV6-1 and J usage is TRBJ1-2; 7 bases are shared with TRBD1. The TCR sequence derives from a woman aged 25 to 39 in good health and CMV-seropositive. The CDR3 nucleotides are TGTGCCAGCACCATACTACAGGGGCGAGGCTACACCTTC. Its protein is CASTILQGRGYTF.